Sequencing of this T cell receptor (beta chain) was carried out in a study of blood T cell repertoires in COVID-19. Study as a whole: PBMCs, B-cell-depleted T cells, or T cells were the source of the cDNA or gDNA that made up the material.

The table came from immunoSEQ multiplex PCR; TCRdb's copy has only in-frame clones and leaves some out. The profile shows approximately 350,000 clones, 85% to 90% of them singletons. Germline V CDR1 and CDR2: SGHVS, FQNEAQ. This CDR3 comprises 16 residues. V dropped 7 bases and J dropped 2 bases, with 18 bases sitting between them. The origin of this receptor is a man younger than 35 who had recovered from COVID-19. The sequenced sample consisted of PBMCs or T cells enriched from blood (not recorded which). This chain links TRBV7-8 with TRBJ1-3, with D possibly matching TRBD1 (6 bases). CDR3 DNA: TGTGCCAGCACCACGCGCGGGGGGGGCACTGGAAACACCATATATTTT. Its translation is CASTTRGGGTGNTIYF.